These T cell receptor beta chains were read from a single sample in a study of blood T cell repertoires in COVID-19. The data were produced by immunoSEQ multiplex PCR, yet TCRdb's version contains in-frame clones alone and is incomplete. Among over 150,000 clones listed, around 80% were seen once. Sequenced: peripheral blood. These receptors were obtained from a man aged 55 to 70 with acute or convalescent COVID-19. Both conserved end residues are part of each CDR3. The D gene is left open where the match is weak. Rows give clone size only sometimes, using once, few, many, or a class for an expanded clone.

cdr3_nt,cdr3_aa,j_call,v_call,clone_size,d_call
TGTGCCAGCAGTTCACAGGGAGTCTATGGCTACACCTTC,CASSSQGVYGYTF,TRBJ1-2,TRBV27,.,.
TGTGCCAGTAGGGCAGGCAGAAATGAAAAACTGTTTTTT,CASRAGRNEKLFF,TRBJ1-4,TRBV19,.,.
TGCGCCAGCAGTCAGGCCGGGGGGTCCACTTACAATGAGCAGTTCTTC,CASSQAGGSTYNEQFF,TRBJ2-1,TRBV4-1,.,TRBD2
TGTGCCAGCAGCTTCGAGCCCGGGGGACAGGAGACCCAGTACTTC,CASSFEPGGQETQYF,TRBJ2-5,TRBV7-8,.,.
TGTGCCAGCAGCCTGGACAGTAACACTGAAGCTTTCTTT,CASSLDSNTEAFF,TRBJ1-1,TRBV7-9,.,.
TGTGCCACCAGTGACGCCAGGGAGCAGTTCTTC,CATSDAREQFF,TRBJ2-1,TRBV24-1,once,.
TGTGCCAGCAGCTTATCACAGGGCCCCTACAATGAGCAGTTCTTC,CASSLSQGPYNEQFF,TRBJ2-1,TRBV7-3,.,.
TGTGCCAGCAGTTTTAGCGGGGGTGTCGGTACGCAGTATTTT,CASSFSGGVGTQYF,TRBJ2-3,TRBV27,.,TRBD2
TGTGCTAGTGGTCCTCCGGGGGGGCGCGGGGAGCTGTTTTTT,CASGPPGGRGELFF,TRBJ2-2,TRBV12-5,once,TRBD2
TGTGCCAGCGAGGGGGGGAAGGAGACCCAGTACTTC,CASEGGKETQYF,TRBJ2-5,TRBV2,.,.
TGTGCCAGCAAAATCGCGGCAAGCTCCTACGAGCAGTACTTC,CASKIAASSYEQYF,TRBJ2-7,TRBV6-5,.,.
TGTGCCAGCTCATCCCCGGGACAGGCGATACTTAACTATGGCTACACCTTC,CASSSPGQAILNYGYTF,TRBJ1-2,TRBV18,.,TRBD1
TGTGCCAGCAGCTCCCCGGGACAGGGGAGGAACACCATATATTTT,CASSSPGQGRNTIYF,TRBJ1-3,TRBV5-5,.,TRBD1
TGTGCCAGCAGCTCGAGGACTAGCGGGGGGTACAATGAGCAGTTCTTC,CASSSRTSGGYNEQFF,TRBJ2-1,TRBV7-6,few,TRBD2
TGTGCCAGTAGTATAGATTTCACAGACAATCAGCCCCAGCATTTT,CASSIDFTDNQPQHF,TRBJ1-5,TRBV19,.,.
TGTGCCAGCAGTGAACTTCAAACTACTACCGGGGCCAACGTCCTGACTTTC,CASSELQTTTGANVLTF,TRBJ2-6,TRBV6-1,few,.
TGTGCCAGCTCACCTCCCGCGGGGACAGATACGCAGTATTTT,CASSPPAGTDTQYF,TRBJ2-3,TRBV18,.,.